These 14 T cell receptor beta chains originate from one sample sequenced in a study of blood T cell repertoires in COVID-19. This table comes from immunoSEQ multiplex PCR, and its TCRdb copy is limited to in-frame clones, with some not included. The sample holds 30,000 to 40,000 clones, just over 85% seen once. Sequencing was performed on peripheral blood. These receptors were collected from a woman aged 70-85 years with active COVID-19.

This clone was counted between two and nine times. The gene calls are TRBV6-2 or TRBV6-3 and TRBJ1-6, with 7 bases lining up with TRBD1. The junction had 8 bases not matched to a gene; V was cut back by 2 bases and J by 7 bases. Per germline, CDR1 MNHEY and CDR2 SVGEGT. The CDR3 has 16 residues. CDR3 sequence reads: CASSYDDRAYNSPLHF. CDR3 DNA: TGTGCCAGCAGTTACGACGACAGGGCATACAATTCACCCCTCCACTTT.

V is TRBV9 and J is TRBJ2-1; 10 bases align to TRBD2. Germline V gives CDR1 SGDLS, CDR2 YYNGEE. The CDR3 extends over 17 amino acids. V shed 3 bases and J 6 bases; nucleotides not matched to a gene: 12. The CDR3, as DNA: TGTGCCAGCAGCGCCCAAGCGGGACTAGCGCCCTTCAATGAGCAGTTCTTC. Residues: CASSAQAGLAPFNEQFF.

This sequence joins TRBV19 and TRBJ2-3; D might be TRBD1 (6 bases). The V and J ends lost 3 bases and 2 bases respectively, with 9 bases between them. Germline V gene lookup returns CDR1 LNHDA and CDR2 SQIVND (reference sequence). The CDR3 spans 14 residues. DNA for the CDR3: TGTGCCAGTAGTATCGGACAGAACACAGATACGCAGTATTTT. Translated: CASSIGQNTDTQYF. Using reference TRBV19 and TRBJ2-3 for the parts outside the CDR3, the full variable domain is DGGITQSPKYLFRKEGQNVTLSCEQNLNHDAMYWYRQDPGQGLRLIYYSQIVNDFQKGDIAEGYSVSREKKESFPLTVTSAQKNPTAFYLCASSIGQNTDTQYFGPGTRLTVL.

This chain uses TRBV19 with TRBJ1-5; TRBD1 might be the D (6 bases). V was trimmed by 5 bases and J by 4 bases, leaving 21 bases between them. CDR3 length: 17 residues. Germline CDR1 LNHDA, CDR2 SQIVND (reference sequence). Here the CDR3 DNA reads TGTGCCAGTAGTGTACACAGGGCGCTAGATAGGAATCAGCCCCAGCATTTT. Its translation: CASSVHRALDRNQPQHF.

The chain carries TRBV24-1 and TRBJ2-2, with 7 positions matching TRBD1. CDR3 length: 15 amino acids. The ends lost 4 bases at V and 1 base at J; junction bases unmatched: 2. The germline V gene encodes CDR1 KGHDR and CDR2 SFDVKD. CDR3 sequence reads: CATSDTGVNTGELFF. CDR3 in DNA: TGTGCCACCAGTGACACAGGGGTGAACACCGGGGAGCTGTTTTTT.

The V gene is TRBV18, the J gene TRBJ1-4; perhaps TRBD1 as D (6 bases). Per the germline V gene, CDR1 is KGHSH and CDR2 is LQKENI. Trimming pared 2 bases from V and 6 bases from J, leaving 13 bases between. The CDR3 length is 15 residues. The CDR3 sequence: CASSPVRDTHEKLFF. In DNA form, the CDR3 reads TGTGCCAGCTCACCAGTCCGGGACACCCATGAAAAACTGTTTTTT.

The rearrangement joins TRBV7-3 to TRBJ2-5, with 8 bases lining up with TRBD2. V shed 2 bases, J shed 4 bases, and the junction held 6 bases outside the gene matches. The CDR3 totals 15 residues. Germline V gene sequence: CDR1 SGHTA, CDR2 FQGTGA. The CDR3 sequence: CASSLSPGGLETQYF. Here the CDR3 DNA reads TGTGCCAGCAGCTTATCTCCGGGGGGGCTAGAGACCCAGTACTTC.

V gene TRBV7-8 combines with J gene TRBJ1-3; D not resolved. This CDR3 is 13 amino acids long. Germline loops: CDR1 SGHVS, CDR2 FQNEAQ. Trimming removed 3 bases at V and 4 bases at J, with 7 bases between. The CDR3 region has the DNA TGTGCCAGCAGCTTCCCGAGCGGAAACACCATATATTTT. Translation: CASSFPSGNTIYF. Full variable domain (missing parts from reference TRBV7-8 and TRBJ1-3): GAGVSQSPRYKVAKRGQDVALRCDPISGHVSLFWYQQALGQGPEFLTYFQNEAQLDKSGLPSDRFFAERPEGSVSTLKIQRTQQEDSAVYLCASSFPSGNTIYFGEGSWLTVV.

The V call is TRBV18, the J call TRBJ1-5; D call uncertain. The ends were cut back, 2 bases at V and 4 bases at J, with 6 bases in the middle. CDR1 is KGHSH and CDR2 is LQKENI in the germline V gene. CDR3 size: 13 residues. This CDR3 is CASSPGRNQPQHF. CDR3 nucleotides: TGTGCCAGCTCACCAGGCAGGAATCAGCCCCAGCATTTT.

The CDR3 nucleotides are TGTGCCACCAGCGGGACAAGGAATGAAAAACTGTTTTTT. This translates into CATSGTRNEKLFF. The chain combines TRBV15 with TRBJ1-4; D may be TRBD1 (6 bases). The V and J ends lost 5 bases and 5 bases respectively, with 9 bases between them. The V gene's germline CDR1 is LNHNV and CDR2 YYDKDF (reference sequence). The CDR3 has 13 residues.

This rearrangement joins TRBV3-1 (or the pseudogene TRBV3-2) to TRBJ1-3; possible D gene TRBD1, 6 bases. With 1 base removed from V and 4 bases from J, the gap between germline ends came to 11 bases. CDR1 and CDR2 (germline): LGHDT, YNNKEL (reference sequence). CDR3 size: 15 residues. DNA for the CDR3: TGTGCCAGCAGCCAAGGTGCAGGGGCCGGAAACACCATATATTTT. This encodes CASSQGAGAGNTIYF.

This clone has more than one count but fewer than ten. The CDR3 region is CASSYREDGYTF. The CDR3 DNA reads as TGTGCCAGCAGTTACAGGGAGGACGGCTACACCTTC. The V gene is TRBV6-6, the J gene TRBJ1-2, with no clear D. Germline CDR1 and CDR2: MNHNY and SVGAGI (reference sequence). The CDR3 loop spans 12 amino acids. With 2 bases removed from V and 8 bases from J, the gap between germline ends came to 9 bases.

In this sample, this clone turned up once. V usage is TRBV6-5 and J usage is TRBJ2-7, with D possibly being TRBD2 (7 bases). The CDR3 runs to 15 residues. Germline V CDR1 and CDR2: MNHEY, SVGAGI. Written as DNA, the CDR3 is TGTGCTTTAGGAAGAGGAGGGGGGGCCGCGTACGAGCAGTACTTC. This gives the protein CALGRGGGAAYEQYF.

V usage is TRBV6-9 and J usage is TRBJ1-2; 10 positions agree with TRBD1. CDR3 length: 15 residues. The V gene's germline CDR1 is MNHGY and CDR2 SVAAGI. V was pared by 0 bases and J by 6 bases, with 4 bases of the junction left unmatched. For the CDR3, the DNA is TGTGCCAGCAGTTATTCGGGGGACAGGGGCCATGGCTACACCTTC. This encodes CASSYSGDRGHGYTF.